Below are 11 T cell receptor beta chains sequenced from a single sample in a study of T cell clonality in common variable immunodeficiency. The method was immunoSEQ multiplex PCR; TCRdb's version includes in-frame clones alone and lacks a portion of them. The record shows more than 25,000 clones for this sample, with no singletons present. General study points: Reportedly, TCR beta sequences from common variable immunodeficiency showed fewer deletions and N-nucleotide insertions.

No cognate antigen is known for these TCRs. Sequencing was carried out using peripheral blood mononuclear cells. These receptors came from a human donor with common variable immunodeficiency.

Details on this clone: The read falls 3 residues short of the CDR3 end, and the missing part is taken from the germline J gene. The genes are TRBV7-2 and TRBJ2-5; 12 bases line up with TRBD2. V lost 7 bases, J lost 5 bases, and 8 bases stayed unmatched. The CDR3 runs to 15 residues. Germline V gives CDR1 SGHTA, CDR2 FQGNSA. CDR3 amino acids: CASTPRLAGVETQYF. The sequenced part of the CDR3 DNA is TGTGCCAGCACCCCCCGACTAGCGGGAGTGGAGACC.

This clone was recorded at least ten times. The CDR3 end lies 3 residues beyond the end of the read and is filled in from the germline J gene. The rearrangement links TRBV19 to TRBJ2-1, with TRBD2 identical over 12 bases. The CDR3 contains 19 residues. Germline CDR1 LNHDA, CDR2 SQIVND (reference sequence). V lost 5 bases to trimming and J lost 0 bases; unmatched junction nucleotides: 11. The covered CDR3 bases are TGTGCCAGTAGTCCCACATGGACTAGCGGGATCAGCTCCTACAATGAG. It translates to CASSPTWTSGISSYNE. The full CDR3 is CASSPTWTSGISSYNEQFF.

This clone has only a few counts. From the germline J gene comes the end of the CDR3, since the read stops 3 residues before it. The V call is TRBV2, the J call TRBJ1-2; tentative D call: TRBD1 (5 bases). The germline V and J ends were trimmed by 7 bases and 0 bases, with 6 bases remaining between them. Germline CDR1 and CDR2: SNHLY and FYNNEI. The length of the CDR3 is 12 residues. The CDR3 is CASKGTNYGYTF. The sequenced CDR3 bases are TGTGCCAGCAAGGGGACTAACTATGGC.

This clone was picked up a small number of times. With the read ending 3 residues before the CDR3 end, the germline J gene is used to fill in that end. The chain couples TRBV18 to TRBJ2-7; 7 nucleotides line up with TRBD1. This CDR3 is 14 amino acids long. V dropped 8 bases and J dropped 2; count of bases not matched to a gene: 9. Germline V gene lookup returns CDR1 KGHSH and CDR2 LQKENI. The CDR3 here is CASNRDSLTYEQYF. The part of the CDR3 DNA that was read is TGTGCCAGCAACCGGGACAGTTTAACCTACGAG.

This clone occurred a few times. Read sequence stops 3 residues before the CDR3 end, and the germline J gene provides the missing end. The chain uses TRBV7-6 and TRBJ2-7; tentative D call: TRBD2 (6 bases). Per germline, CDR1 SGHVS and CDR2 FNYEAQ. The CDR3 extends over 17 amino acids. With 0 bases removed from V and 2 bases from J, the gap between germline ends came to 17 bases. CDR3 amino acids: CASSLAPGGAFPYEQYF. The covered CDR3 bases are TGTGCCAGCAGCTTAGCACCAGGCGGGGCCTTTCCCTACGAG.

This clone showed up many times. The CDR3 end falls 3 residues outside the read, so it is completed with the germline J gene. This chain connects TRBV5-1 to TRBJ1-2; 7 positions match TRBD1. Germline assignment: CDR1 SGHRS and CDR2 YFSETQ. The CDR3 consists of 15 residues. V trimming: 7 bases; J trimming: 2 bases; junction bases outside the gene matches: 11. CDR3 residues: CASRTQTGSNYGYTF. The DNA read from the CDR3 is TGCGCCAGCCGAACCCAGACAGGGTCGAACTATGGC.

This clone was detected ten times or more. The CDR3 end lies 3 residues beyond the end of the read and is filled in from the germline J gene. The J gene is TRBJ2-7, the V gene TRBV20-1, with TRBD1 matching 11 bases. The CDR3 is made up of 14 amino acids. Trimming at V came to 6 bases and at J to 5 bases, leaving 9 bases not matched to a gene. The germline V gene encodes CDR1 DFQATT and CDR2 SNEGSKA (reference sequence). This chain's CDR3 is CSATPDRGPHEQYF. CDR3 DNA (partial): TGCAGTGCCACCCCGGACAGGGGGCCCCACGAG.

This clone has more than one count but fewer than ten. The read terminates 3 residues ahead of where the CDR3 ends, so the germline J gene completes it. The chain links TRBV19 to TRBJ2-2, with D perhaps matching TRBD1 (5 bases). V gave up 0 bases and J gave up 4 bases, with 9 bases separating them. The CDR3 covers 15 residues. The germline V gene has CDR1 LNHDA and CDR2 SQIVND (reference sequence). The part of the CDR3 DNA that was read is TGTGCCAGTAGTATAGACAGGGCTTTCACCGGGGAG. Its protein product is CASSIDRAFTGE. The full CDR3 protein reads CASSIDRAFTGELFF.

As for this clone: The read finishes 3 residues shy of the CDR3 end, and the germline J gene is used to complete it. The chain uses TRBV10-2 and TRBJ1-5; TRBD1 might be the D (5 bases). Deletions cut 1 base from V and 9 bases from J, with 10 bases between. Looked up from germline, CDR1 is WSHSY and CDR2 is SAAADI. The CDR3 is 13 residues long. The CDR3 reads CASSEWGVLPQHF. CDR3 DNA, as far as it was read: TGCGCCAGCAGTGAGTGGGGGGTATTGCCC.

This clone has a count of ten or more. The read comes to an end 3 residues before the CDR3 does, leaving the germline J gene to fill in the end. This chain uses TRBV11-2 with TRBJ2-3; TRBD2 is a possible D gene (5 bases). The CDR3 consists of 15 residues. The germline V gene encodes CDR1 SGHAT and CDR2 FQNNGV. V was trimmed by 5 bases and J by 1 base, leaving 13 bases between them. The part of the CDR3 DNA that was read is TGTGCCAGCAGCCCTTACCGGGGTGGCACAGATACG. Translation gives CASSPYRGGTDT. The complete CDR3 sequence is CASSPYRGGTDTQYF.

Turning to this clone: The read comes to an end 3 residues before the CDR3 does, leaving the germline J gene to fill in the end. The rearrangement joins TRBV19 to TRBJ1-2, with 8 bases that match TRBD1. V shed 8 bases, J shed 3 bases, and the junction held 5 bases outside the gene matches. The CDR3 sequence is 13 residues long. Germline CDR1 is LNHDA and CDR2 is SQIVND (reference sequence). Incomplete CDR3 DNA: TGTGCCAGTGCAGGGGGCCCTCACTATGGC. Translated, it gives CASAGGPHYG. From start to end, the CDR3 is CASAGGPHYGYTF. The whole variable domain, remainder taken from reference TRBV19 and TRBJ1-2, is DGGITQSPKYLFRKEGQNVTLSCEQNLNHDAMYWYRQDPGQGLRLIYYSQIVNDFQKGDIAEGYSVSREKKESFPLTVTSAQKNPTAFYLCASAGGPHYGYTFGSGTRLTVV.